These 16 T cell receptor beta chains share one sample of origin, sequenced in a study of T cells in localized non-small cell lung cancer (dated by TCRdb to about 2020). The library came from the immunoSEQ multiplex PCR assay. TCRdb's version of the immuneACCESS table is confined to in-frame rearrangements and falls short of the full clone set. An unresolved V gene accounts for under half of the shortfall where checked; the remainder is of unknown origin. In this sample the table shows a few thousand clones, roughly 17% of which occur a single time. The top ten constitute 10% to 15% of the sample. The sample was lung tumor tissue, taken before any cancer treatment. Every receptor here comes from a woman aged 35-70 years with stage II lung adenocarcinoma.

This clone was found a few times. CDR3 protein: CASSQDWGRADTEAFF. CDR3 DNA: TGCGCCAGCAGCCAAGATTGGGGCAGGGCGGACACTGAAGCTTTCTTT. The V call is TRBV4-1, the J call TRBJ1-1; weak D call: TRBD1 (5 bases). CDR3 length: 16 residues. Deletions cut 0 bases from V and 3 bases from J, with 14 bases between. Germline values: CDR1 MGHRA, CDR2 YSYEKL.

The table lists this clone with a few counts. V is TRBV11-3 and J is TRBJ1-1; D is possibly TRBD1 (6 bases). Per germline, CDR1 SGHNT and CDR2 YENEEA. Trimming removed 5 bases at V and 1 base at J, with 11 bases between. The CDR3 is made up of 14 amino acids. The CDR3: CASSRTGTNTEAFF. The DNA of the CDR3 is TGTGCCAGCAGCCGAACAGGGACGAACACTGAAGCTTTCTTT.

This rearrangement joins TRBV19 to TRBJ1-2; 7 positions agree with TRBD1. Germline CDR1 reads LNHDA; CDR2 reads SQIVND (reference sequence). The CDR3 is 13 residues long. Trimming removed 7 bases from V and 7 bases from J; junction bases left unmatched: 9. The CDR3 sequence is CASTYEGAGGYTF. CDR3 nucleotide sequence: TGTGCCAGTACCTATGAGGGGGCTGGTGGCTACACCTTC.

This clone appeared a few times. The chain recombines TRBV6-8 with TRBJ2-1; D is perhaps TRBD1 or TRBD2 (5 bases each). Germline CDR1 is MNHGY and CDR2 is SAAAGT. Trimming cost V 4 bases and J 2 bases, with 12 bases left between them. CDR3 length: 15 residues. As DNA, the CDR3 is TGTGCCAGCAGTTCTAGGGACGGGACCTACAATGAGCAGTTCTTC. It yields the protein CASSSRDGTYNEQFF.

In its sample, this clone is medium-sized. The V gene is TRBV9, the J gene TRBJ1-3, with D possibly TRBD1 on 5 matching bases. The germline V gene has CDR1 SGDLS and CDR2 YYNGEE. Trimming left V 0 bases short and J 6 bases short, with 25 bases between. The CDR3 consists of 19 residues. The DNA of the CDR3 is TGTGCCAGCAGCGTAGGACCCAACACCCGGGGCAGCCAGTTAAACACCATATATTTT. As protein: CASSVGPNTRGSQLNTIYF.

The CDR3 loop reads CATSSPQTGYNEQFF. In DNA, the CDR3 is TGTGCCACCAGCAGCCCCCAGACAGGCTACAATGAGCAGTTCTTC. The rearrangement links TRBV15 to TRBJ2-1; possibly TRBD1 for D (6 bases). The V end lost 3 bases, the J end lost 3 bases, and 12 bases lay between the germline ends. The CDR3 spans 15 residues. The V gene's germline CDR1 is LNHNV and CDR2 YYDKDF (reference sequence).

The V call is TRBV11-3, the J call TRBJ2-6; 7 bases are a match to TRBD1. V was clipped by 5 bases and J by 2 bases; unmatched bases: 6. The CDR3 contains 16 residues. Germline lookup yields CDR1 SGHNT and CDR2 YENEEA. The CDR3 region has the DNA TGTGCCAGCAGCCTTGGGACAGCCCCTGGGGCCAACGTCCTGACTTTC. This translates into CASSLGTAPGANVLTF.

This clone has just a few counts. V gene TRBV11-3 combines with J gene TRBJ1-6; D is undetermined. Germline loops: CDR1 SGHNT, CDR2 YENEEA. V lost 6 bases and J 0 bases, leaving 9 bases between the germline ends. CDR3 length: 15 amino acids. Here the CDR3 reads CASSYTSSYNSPLHF. The CDR3 DNA reads TGTGCCAGCAGTTATACGAGCTCCTATAATTCACCCCTCCACTTT.

Only a few counts were recorded for this clone. The chain recombines TRBV11-3 with TRBJ1-1, with D tentatively TRBD1 (5 bases). V was trimmed by 5 bases and J by 7 bases, leaving 23 bases between them. Germline V gene lookup returns CDR1 SGHNT and CDR2 YENEEA. CDR3 length: 16 amino acids. The CDR3 here is CASSRGRSSIPLEAFF. The CDR3 bases are TGTGCCAGCAGCCGGGGGAGAAGTTCGATACCTCTTGAAGCTTTCTTT.

This clone ranks as large. The gene calls are TRBV19 and TRBJ2-2, with unresolved D. Germline V lookup: CDR1 LNHDA, CDR2 SQIVND (reference sequence). There are 13 residues in the CDR3. Trimming pared 10 bases from V and 3 bases from J, leaving 12 bases between. The CDR3 spells CATSDRYTGELFF. The CDR3 DNA follows: TGTGCCACAAGCGACCGTTACACCGGGGAGCTGTTTTTT.

This clone was counted a few times. The chain joins TRBV18 to TRBJ1-1; D ambiguous. This CDR3 comprises 12 residues. Between the trimmed V and J ends, which lost 4 bases and 6 bases, there was a span of 9 bases. Germline V gene lookup returns CDR1 KGHSH and CDR2 LQKENI. This chain's CDR3 is CASSLLNSEAFF. Written as DNA, the CDR3 is TGTGCCAGCTCACTGTTGAATTCTGAAGCTTTCTTT.

This clone was seen more than once but under ten times. The chain links TRBV6-8 to TRBJ2-2; tentatively, D is TRBD2 (7 bases). This CDR3 spans 15 amino acids. The V end was cut by 8 bases, the J end by 6 bases, with 19 bases between. Germline V CDR1 and CDR2: MNHGY, SAAAGT. The CDR3 DNA sequence: TGTGCCAGCTCCTCGGGGGGCGCGGTATCCGGGGAGCTGTTTTTT. Amino acids: CASSSGGAVSGELFF.

This sequence joins TRBV9 and TRBJ1-4, with unresolved D. The CDR3 length is 12 residues. V shed 2 bases and J shed 5 bases, with 4 bases lying between them. The germline V gene encodes CDR1 SGDLS and CDR2 YYNGEE. The CDR3 sequence is CASSVGNEKLFF. CDR3 in DNA: TGTGCCAGCAGCGTTGGAAATGAAAAACTGTTTTTT.

The chain is built from TRBV6-8 and TRBJ2-3, with 9 positions matching TRBD2. J was trimmed by 2 bases and V by 2 bases; bases with no gene match: 5. CDR3 size: 16 residues. The V gene's germline CDR1 is MNHGY and CDR2 SAAAGT. The CDR3 protein is CASSYEASGVTDTQYF. The CDR3 DNA follows: TGTGCCAGCAGTTACGAGGCTAGCGGGGTCACAGATACGCAGTATTTT.

The CDR3 DNA reads as TGTGCCAGCAGCTTGGCCGACGGGAACACAGATACGCAGTATTTT. Protein product: CASSLADGNTDTQYF. J is TRBJ2-3 and V is TRBV11-3; a possible D gene is TRBD2 (5 bases). Trimming took off 3 bases at V and 2 bases at J, with 12 bases between the two ends. The germline V gene has CDR1 SGHNT and CDR2 YENEEA. This CDR3 is built from 15 residues.

This clone was seen more than once but under ten times. V and J are TRBV9 and TRBJ1-1; D not resolved. This CDR3 has 15 amino acids. CDR1 and CDR2 (germline): SGDLS, YYNGEE. Trimming pared 0 bases from V and 1 base from J, leaving 10 bases between. As DNA, the CDR3 is TGTGCCAGCAGCGTAGCTTACGGAAAGAACACTGAAGCTTTCTTT. Amino acid sequence: CASSVAYGKNTEAFF. Together with reference TRBV9 and TRBJ1-1, the CDR3 gives the full variable domain: DSGVTQTPKHLITATGQRVTLRCSPRSGDLSVYWYQQSLDQGLQFLIQYYNGEERAKGNILERFSAQQFPDLHSELNLSSLELGDSALYFCASSVAYGKNTEAFFGQGTRLTVV.